This TCR beta chain appears in the sequencing data of a study of human T cells and chemical hapten exposure. CDR1 is SNHLY, CDR2 FYNNEI, per germline. Trimming stripped 7 bases from V and 3 bases from J, with 13 bases between. CDR3 length equals 14 residues. As to time point: patch test 2, 6 weeks after DPC sensitization. As to treatment: therapeutic diphenylcyclopropenone sensitization with weekly scalp DPC. Using its own MiXCR run on the RACE reads, TCRdb lists one record per CDR3 protein. The sample holds about 84,000 distinct CDR3 sequences, around 9.3% seen once. The receptor was isolated from a woman between 50 and 59 years old with alopecia areata. Some clones in this sample may be carry-over from other donors' samples. The sequencing here drew on whole blood, taken in connection with sensitization to the hapten diphenylcyclopropenone (DPC). The chain carries TRBV2 and TRBJ2-1; D remains ambiguous. For the CDR3, the DNA is TGTGCCAGCAAGGGTACACTATACTACAATGAGCAGTTCTTC. This translates into CASKGTLYYNEQFF.